Sequencing of this TCR beta chain was carried out in a study of T cell repertoires in cytomegalovirus infection. Whole-study context: From public TCR beta signatures came an indication of both CMV infection and matching HLA type.

In TCRdb, the reads were re-called with MiXCR into one record per CDR3 protein. This sample yields about 330,000 distinct CDR3 sequences, of which 8% to 10% are seen a single time; about 4.5% belongs to the top ten. Broader study findings: In two of eight donors, the top clonotype was HLA-C-restricted CMV-specific. Based on cumulative public TCR beta family frequency, carriers of CMV plus the relevant HLA were identified.

Only a few counts were recorded for this clonotype. What it binds is unknown. The material sequenced was PBMCs. This receptor was obtained from a human donor in good health (CMV status not recorded). Some clones in this sample may be carry-over from other donors' samples.

CDR3 nucleotides: TGTGCCAGCAGCTCGGGACAACTTGAAAAACTGTTTTTT. Translating it yields CASSSGQLEKLFF. The chain employs TRBV7-2 and TRBJ1-4; perhaps TRBD1 as D (6 bases). V lost 4 bases, J lost 7 bases, and 10 bases lay in between. The germline V gene has CDR1 SGHTA and CDR2 FQGNSA. The CDR3 spans 13 residues.